These T cell receptor beta chains were read from a single sample in a study of early T cells in non-severe SARS-CoV-2 infection. MiXCR, applied by TCRdb to the 5' RACE reads, yields one record per CDR3 protein. Of approximately 65,000 distinct CDR3 sequences in the sample, about a tenth are singletons; the top ten hold around 6.4%. Material: whole blood. The receptors stem from an adult who was a healthcare worker with PCR-confirmed SARS-CoV-2 infection or an uninfected control (not recorded which). Each CDR3 is given with its conserved first and last residue. D genes are given only for firm matches. Not every row has a clone size; where given, it reads once, few, many or a size class.

cdr3_nt	cdr3_aa	clone_size	d_call	v_call	j_call
TGTGCCAGCAGCTTAACAGGGGAAAGCTACACCTTC	CASSLTGESYTF	few	TRBD1	TRBV13	TRBJ1-2
TGCGCCAGCAGCTTGGGCGGGGCAAATGAGCAGTTCTTC	CASSLGGANEQFF	few	-	TRBV5-1	TRBJ2-1
TGTGCCAGTAGTATAGGCAGCTCCCTCTACAATGAGCAGTTCTTC	CASSIGSSLYNEQFF	many	-	TRBV19	TRBJ2-1
TGTGCCAGCAGTTTAGATTTGGGACCGGACGAGCAGTACTTC	CASSLDLGPDEQYF	-	-	TRBV12-3/TRBV12-4	TRBJ2-7
TGTGCCACCCAGCAACAGGGGGCGGAAGGAGATACGCAGTATTTT	CATQQQGAEGDTQYF	-	TRBD1	TRBV24-1	TRBJ2-3
TGTGCCAGCACTGTAGCGGGAGGACACCAAGAGACCCAGTACTTC	CASTVAGGHQETQYF	-	TRBD2	TRBV9	TRBJ2-5
TGTGCCAGCAGCCCCGGGACGCCAGGGGAGACCCAGTACTTC	CASSPGTPGETQYF	few	-	TRBV7-7	TRBJ2-5
TGTGCCAGCAGCAGAACAGGCATAAACACCGGGGAGCTGTTTTTT	CASSRTGINTGELFF	-	-	TRBV9	TRBJ2-2
TGTGCCAGCAGTTACTCGAGGGGGTTGAAAGCTTTCTTT	CASSYSRGLKAFF	few	-	TRBV6-6	TRBJ1-1
TGCAGTGCTAGAGATTTGGGAGGAGCGGATACGCAGTATTTT	CSARDLGGADTQYF	many	-	TRBV20-1	TRBJ2-3
TGTGCCAGCAGCTCTGTCGATGGGGGCTCCTATGGCTACACCTTC	CASSSVDGGSYGYTF	many	-	TRBV7-9	TRBJ1-2
TGTGCCAGCAGCCCGAGACAGGGGTCTAATGAAAAACTGTTTTTT	CASSPRQGSNEKLFF	-	TRBD1	TRBV28	TRBJ1-4
TGCGCCAGCAGTGCGGATCCCGCCGGGGTGCAGTACTTC	CASSADPAGVQYF	few	-	TRBV10-1	TRBJ2-7
TGCAGCGTTATGGGACTAGTCCACAATGAGCAGTTCTTC	CSVMGLVHNEQFF	few	TRBD2	TRBV29-1	TRBJ2-1